This T cell receptor beta chain was profiled in a study of blood T cell repertoires in COVID-19. Study summary: Spain, Italy and the United States supplied samples that represented acute and convalescent COVID-19. Sources were T cells, B-cell-depleted T cells, or PBMCs; the material itself was cDNA or gDNA.

Under the authors' procedure: Reference gene primer amplification in the assay estimated nucleated cell counts. Only in-frame clones appear in the TCRdb table, and some are missing; sequencing was by immunoSEQ multiplex PCR. That table is the source of V, J and clone size, and D and trimming were worked out from the DNA. The sample comprises about 480,000 clones, roughly 91% of which are singletons, and roughly 4% rests with the top ten. CDR3 length: 16 residues. Trimming at V came to 0 bases and at J to 3 bases, leaving 5 bases not matched to a gene. Germline-derived CDR1 and CDR2 are SGHRS and YFSETQ.

The receptor's source is a woman aged 25 to 39 with acute or convalescent COVID-19. The chain has TRBV5-1 and TRBJ2-5, with 10 bases lining up with TRBD2. The source material was peripheral blood. CDR3 DNA sequence: TGCGCCAGCAGCTTGGGTCTAGCGGGGGTAGAAGAGACCCAGTACTTC. This gives the protein CASSLGLAGVEETQYF.